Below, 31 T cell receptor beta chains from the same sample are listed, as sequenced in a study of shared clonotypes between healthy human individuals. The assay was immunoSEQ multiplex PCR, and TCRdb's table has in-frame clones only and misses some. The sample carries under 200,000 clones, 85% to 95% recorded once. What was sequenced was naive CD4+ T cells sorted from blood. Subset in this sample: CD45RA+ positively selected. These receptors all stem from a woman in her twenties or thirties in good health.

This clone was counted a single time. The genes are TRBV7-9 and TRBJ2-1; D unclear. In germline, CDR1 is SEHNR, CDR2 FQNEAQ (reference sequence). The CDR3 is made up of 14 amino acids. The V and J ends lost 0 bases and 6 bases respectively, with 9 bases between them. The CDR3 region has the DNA TGTGCCAGCAGCTTAGCGCTGAGAGGCAATGAGCAGTTCTTC. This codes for CASSLALRGNEQFF.

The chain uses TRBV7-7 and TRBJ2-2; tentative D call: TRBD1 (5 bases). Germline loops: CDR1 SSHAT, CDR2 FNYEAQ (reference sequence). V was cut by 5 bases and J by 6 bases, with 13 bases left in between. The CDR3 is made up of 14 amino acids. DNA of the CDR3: TGTGCCAGCAGCCAGGGCCTGATCCCCGGGGAGCTGTTTTTT. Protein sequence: CASSQGLIPGELFF.

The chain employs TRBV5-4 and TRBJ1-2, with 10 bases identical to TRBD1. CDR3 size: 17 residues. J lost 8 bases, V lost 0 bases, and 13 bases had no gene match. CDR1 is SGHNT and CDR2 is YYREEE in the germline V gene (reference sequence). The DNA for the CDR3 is TGTGCCAGCAGCTTGGCGGTCGGGACAGGGGCTTTCGGGGGCTACACCTTC. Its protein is CASSLAVGTGAFGGYTF.

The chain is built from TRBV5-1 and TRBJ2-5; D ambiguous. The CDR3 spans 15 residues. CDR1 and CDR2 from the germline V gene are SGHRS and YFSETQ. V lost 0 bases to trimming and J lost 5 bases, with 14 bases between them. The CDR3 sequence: CASSLDGSVGETQYF. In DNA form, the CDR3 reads TGCGCCAGCAGCTTGGACGGGTCGGTGGGGGAGACCCAGTACTTC.

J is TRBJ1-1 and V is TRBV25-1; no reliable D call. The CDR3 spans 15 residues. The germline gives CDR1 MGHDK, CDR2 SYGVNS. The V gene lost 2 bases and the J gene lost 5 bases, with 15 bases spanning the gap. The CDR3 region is CASSELGRSRTEAFF. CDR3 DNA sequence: TGTGCCAGCAGTGAACTCGGGAGAAGTAGAACTGAAGCTTTCTTT.

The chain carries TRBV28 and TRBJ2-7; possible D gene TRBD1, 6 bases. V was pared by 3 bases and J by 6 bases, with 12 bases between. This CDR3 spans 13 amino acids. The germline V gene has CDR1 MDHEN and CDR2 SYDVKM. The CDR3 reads CASSFSRGVEQYF. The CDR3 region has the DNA TGTGCCAGCAGTTTTTCCAGGGGCGTCGAGCAGTACTTC.

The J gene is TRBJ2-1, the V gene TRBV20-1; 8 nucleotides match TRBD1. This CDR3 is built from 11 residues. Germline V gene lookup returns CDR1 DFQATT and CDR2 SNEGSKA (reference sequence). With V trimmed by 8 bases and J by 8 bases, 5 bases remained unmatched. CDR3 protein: CSSTGAHEQFF. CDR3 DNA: TGCAGTTCGACAGGGGCCCATGAGCAGTTCTTC.

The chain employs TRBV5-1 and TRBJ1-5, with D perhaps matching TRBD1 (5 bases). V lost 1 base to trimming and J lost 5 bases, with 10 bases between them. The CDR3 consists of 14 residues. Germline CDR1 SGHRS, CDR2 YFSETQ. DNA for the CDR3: TGCGCCAGCAGCTTGCTTGGGGGTGATCAGCCCCAGCATTTT. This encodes CASSLLGGDQPQHF.

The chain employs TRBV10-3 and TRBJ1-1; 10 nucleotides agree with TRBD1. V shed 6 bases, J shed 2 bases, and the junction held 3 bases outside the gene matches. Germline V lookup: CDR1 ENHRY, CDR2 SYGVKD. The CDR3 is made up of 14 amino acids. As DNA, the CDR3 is TGTGCCATCAGGGGGGACAGGGGCAACACTGAAGCTTTCTTT. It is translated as CAIRGDRGNTEAFF.

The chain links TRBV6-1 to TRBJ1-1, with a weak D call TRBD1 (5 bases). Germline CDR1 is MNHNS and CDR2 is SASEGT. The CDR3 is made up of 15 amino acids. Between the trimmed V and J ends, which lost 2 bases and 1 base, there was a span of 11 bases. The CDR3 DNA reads TGTGCCAGCAGTGAACAGGGAGGTGGGAACACTGAAGCTTTCTTT. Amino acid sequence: CASSEQGGGNTEAFF.

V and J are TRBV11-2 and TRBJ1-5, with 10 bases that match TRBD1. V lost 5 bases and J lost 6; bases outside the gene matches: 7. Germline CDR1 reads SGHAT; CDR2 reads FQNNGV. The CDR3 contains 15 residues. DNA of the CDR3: TGTGCCAGCAGCCTATCGGGACAGGGGTCTCAGCCCCAGCATTTT. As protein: CASSLSGQGSQPQHF.

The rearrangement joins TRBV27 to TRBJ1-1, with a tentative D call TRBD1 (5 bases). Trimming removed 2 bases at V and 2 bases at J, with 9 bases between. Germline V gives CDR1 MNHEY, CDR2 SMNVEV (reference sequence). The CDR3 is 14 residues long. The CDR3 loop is CASSLGTGNTEAFF. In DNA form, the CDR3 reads TGTGCCAGCAGTTTAGGAACAGGAAACACTGAAGCTTTCTTT.

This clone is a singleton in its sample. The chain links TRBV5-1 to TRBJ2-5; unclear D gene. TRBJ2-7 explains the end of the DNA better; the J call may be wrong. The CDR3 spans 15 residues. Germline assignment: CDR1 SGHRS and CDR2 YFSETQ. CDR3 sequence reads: CASSLEFVKSYEQYF. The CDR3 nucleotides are TGCGCCAGCAGCTTGGAATTTGTCAAAAGCTACGAGCAGTACTTC.

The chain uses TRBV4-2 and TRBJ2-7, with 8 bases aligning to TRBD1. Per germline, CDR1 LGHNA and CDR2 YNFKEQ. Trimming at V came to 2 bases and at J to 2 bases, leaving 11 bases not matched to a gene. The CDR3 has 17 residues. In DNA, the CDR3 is TGTGCCAGCAGCCAACTGCAAGGGACAGGTGGTACCTACGAGCAGTACTTC. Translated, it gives CASSQLQGTGGTYEQYF.

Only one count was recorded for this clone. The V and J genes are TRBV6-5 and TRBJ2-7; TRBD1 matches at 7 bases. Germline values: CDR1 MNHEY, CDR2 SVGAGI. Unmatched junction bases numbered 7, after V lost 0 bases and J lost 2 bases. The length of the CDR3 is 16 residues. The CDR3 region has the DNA TGTGCCAGCAGTTACTCCGGACAGGTGGGGGCCTACGAGCAGTACTTC. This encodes CASSYSGQVGAYEQYF.

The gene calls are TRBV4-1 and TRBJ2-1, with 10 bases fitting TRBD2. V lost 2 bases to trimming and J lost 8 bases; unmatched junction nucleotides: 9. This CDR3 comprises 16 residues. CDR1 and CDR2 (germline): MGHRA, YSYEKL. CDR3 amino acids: CASSQPLAGERDEQFF. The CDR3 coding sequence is TGCGCCAGCAGCCAACCTCTAGCGGGAGAGAGGGATGAGCAGTTCTTC.

The CDR3 sequence: CASSLSAGGQGYGYTF. The CDR3 coding sequence is TGTGCCAGCAGTTTATCGGCGGGGGGACAGGGGTATGGCTACACCTTC. This chain links TRBV27 with TRBJ1-2; TRBD1 agrees at 10 bases. Unmatched junction bases numbered 6, after V lost 0 bases and J lost 5 bases. Germline V CDR1 and CDR2: MNHEY, SMNVEV (reference sequence). CDR3 length equals 16 residues.

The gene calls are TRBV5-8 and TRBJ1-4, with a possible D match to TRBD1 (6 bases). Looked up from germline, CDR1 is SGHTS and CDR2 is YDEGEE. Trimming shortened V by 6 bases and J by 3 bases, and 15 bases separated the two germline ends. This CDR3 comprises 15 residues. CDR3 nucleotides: TGTGCCAGCACCACCCGGGGGGCCCCTAATGAAAAACTGTTTTTT. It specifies CASTTRGAPNEKLFF.

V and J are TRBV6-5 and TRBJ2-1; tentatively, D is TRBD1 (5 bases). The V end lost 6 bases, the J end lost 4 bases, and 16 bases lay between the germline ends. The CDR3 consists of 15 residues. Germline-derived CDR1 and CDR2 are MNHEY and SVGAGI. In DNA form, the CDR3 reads TGTGCCAGCAGCCTACAGGTCGGTAATTACAATGAGCAGTTCTTC. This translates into CASSLQVGNYNEQFF.

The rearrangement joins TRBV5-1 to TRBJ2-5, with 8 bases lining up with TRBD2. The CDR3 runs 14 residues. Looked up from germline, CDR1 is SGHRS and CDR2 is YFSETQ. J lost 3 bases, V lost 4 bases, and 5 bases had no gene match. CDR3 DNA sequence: TGCGCCAGCAGCATCGGGACTAGAGAAGAGACCCAGTACTTC. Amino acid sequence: CASSIGTREETQYF.

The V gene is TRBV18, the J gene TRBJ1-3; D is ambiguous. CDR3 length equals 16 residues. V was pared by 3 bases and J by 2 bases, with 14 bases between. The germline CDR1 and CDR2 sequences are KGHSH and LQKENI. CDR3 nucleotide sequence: TGTGCCAGCTCACCTCGTCGCGGGGATGCTGGAAACACCATATATTTT. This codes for CASSPRRGDAGNTIYF.

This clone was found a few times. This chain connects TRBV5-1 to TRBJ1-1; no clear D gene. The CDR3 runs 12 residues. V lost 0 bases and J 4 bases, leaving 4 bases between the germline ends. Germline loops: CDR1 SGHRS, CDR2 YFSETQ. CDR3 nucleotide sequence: TGCGCCAGCAGCTTGGGATCCACTGAAGCTTTCTTT. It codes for CASSLGSTEAFF.

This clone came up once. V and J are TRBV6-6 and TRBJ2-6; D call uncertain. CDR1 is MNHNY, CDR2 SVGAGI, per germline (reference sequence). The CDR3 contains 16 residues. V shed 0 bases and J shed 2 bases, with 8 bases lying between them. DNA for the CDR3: TGTGCCAGCAGTTACTCATCCTTCGCTGGGGCCAACGTCCTGACTTTC. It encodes CASSYSSFAGANVLTF.

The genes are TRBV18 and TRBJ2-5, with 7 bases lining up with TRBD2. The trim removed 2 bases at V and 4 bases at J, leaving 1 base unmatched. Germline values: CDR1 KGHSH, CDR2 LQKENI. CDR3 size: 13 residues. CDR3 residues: CASSPGEGETQYF. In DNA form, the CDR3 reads TGTGCCAGCTCACCAGGGGAGGGAGAGACCCAGTACTTC.

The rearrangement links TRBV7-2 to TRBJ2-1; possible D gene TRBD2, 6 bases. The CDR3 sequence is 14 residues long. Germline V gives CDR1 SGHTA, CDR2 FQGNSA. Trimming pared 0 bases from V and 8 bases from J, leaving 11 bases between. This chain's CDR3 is CASSLAGSFDEQFF. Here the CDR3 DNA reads TGTGCCAGCAGCTTAGCCGGGAGTTTCGATGAGCAGTTCTTC.

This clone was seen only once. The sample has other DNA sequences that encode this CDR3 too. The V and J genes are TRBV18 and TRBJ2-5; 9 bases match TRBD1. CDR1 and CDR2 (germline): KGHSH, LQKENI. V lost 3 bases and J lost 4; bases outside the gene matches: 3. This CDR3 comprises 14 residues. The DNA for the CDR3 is TGTGCCAGCTCACCGACAGGGGGACGAGAGACCCAGTACTTC. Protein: CASSPTGGRETQYF.

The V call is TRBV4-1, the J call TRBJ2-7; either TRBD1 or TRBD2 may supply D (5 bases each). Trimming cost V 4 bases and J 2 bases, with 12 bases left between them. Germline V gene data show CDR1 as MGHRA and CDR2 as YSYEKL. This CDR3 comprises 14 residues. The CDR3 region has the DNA TGCGCCAGCAGCCGCCCGGGGCAAACCTACGAGCAGTACTTC. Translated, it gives CASSRPGQTYEQYF.

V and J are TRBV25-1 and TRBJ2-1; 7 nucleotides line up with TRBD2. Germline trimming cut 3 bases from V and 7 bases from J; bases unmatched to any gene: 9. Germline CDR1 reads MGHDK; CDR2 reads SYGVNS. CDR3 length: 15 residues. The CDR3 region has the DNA TGTGCCAGCAGTGAGGCGGGAGATTTTGCGAATGAGCAGTTCTTC. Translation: CASSEAGDFANEQFF.

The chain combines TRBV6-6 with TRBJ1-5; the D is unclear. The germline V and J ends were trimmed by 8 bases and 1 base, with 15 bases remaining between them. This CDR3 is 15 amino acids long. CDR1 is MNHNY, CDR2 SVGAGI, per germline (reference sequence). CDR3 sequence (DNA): TGTGCCAGCTCACCCCTGGCAGGAAGCAATCAGCCCCAGCATTTT. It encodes CASSPLAGSNQPQHF.

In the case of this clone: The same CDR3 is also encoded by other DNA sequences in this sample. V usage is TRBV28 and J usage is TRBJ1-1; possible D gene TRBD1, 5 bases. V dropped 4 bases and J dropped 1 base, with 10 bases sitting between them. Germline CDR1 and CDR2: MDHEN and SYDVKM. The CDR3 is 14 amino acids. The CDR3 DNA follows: TGTGCCAGCAGTTCTGGGACCGGGAACACTGAAGCTTTCTTT. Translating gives CASSSGTGNTEAFF.

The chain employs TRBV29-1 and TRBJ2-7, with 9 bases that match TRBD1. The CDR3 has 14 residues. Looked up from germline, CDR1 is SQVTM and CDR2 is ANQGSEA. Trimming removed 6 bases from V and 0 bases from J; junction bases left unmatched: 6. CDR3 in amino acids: CSVAGTGSSYEQYF. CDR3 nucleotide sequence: TGCAGCGTAGCCGGGACAGGGAGCTCCTACGAGCAGTACTTC.